This TCR beta chain was profiled in a study of cytomegalovirus exposure and HLA in healthy donors (dated 2017 in TCRdb). Background on the whole study: An earlier analysis of 587 of the donors reported under 300 Gb of sequence data and 100 million to 120 million unique TCR beta sequences obtained from around 170 million T cells. Approximately 300 gigabases of sequencing data and 70 million to 100 million unique TCR sequences made up an early release that covered fewer than 650 HLA-typed donors. Of the roughly 390 genotyped donors, less than 90% were placed in the genetic ancestry cluster associated with self-reported Caucasian donors. The aim of the study was to test whether cataloging public T cell receptors could identify signatures of past pathogen exposure. Using immunosequencing, the study profiled T cell repertoires from some 670 subjects and related those repertoires to cytomegalovirus serostatus. In addition to the first cohort of 666 subjects, a separate validation cohort of 120 different subjects was used. High-throughput TCR immunosequencing, statistical association of individual TCRs with disease status, and machine learning were combined to predict cytomegalovirus infection status. A later analysis re-analyzed previously published TCR beta repertoires from approximately 670 donors and added high-resolution HLA genotyping to study TCR occurrence patterns. The later analysis used no new phenotypic data to find candidate immune exposures, relying instead on TCR beta sequences and their occurrence across donors. To decide whether each TCR beta V gene segment behaved as functional or pseudogenic, an earlier analysis of some 580 of the donors relied on high-throughput TCR beta sequencing. Alongside the repertoire data, information on donor age, sex, ethnicity and CMV serostatus was compiled. A later genetic analysis took genome-wide SNP genotypes for about 55% of the roughly 700 donors and used that subset as a discovery cohort. Every discovery cohort repertoire had been produced on one sequencing platform. Class I and class II HLA loci were covered by the typing at four-digit resolution. The number of typed donors differed by locus: roughly 620-640 for A, B, C, DRB1 and DQB1; 500 to 550 for DQA1; approximately 610 for DPA1; and some 430 for DPB1. A handful of DR-DQ haplotypes were handled as single units for association and clustering because linkage in the cohort was strong. On average, roughly 240,000 unique TCR beta nucleotide sequences were sequenced per donor among a few hundred genotyped donors of the cohort, with 15% to 20% of those sequences being non-productive. Broader findings and caveats from the paper: A later analysis found that TCR association rates varied across HLA loci, with DRB1 alleles showing the most associated TCRs and HLA-C alleles the fewest. In this cohort, only TCR beta chains were sequenced, and detectable features were limited by the absence of alpha or paired-chain data. When HLA alleles, especially DR and DQ, strongly co-occurred, attributing TCR associations to individual alleles was difficult. The sequencing pipeline was judged likely to have produced a cluster of highly shared sequence variants as a technical artifact. The presence/absence analyses assumed that sequencing depth was roughly uniform across donors, and that assumption may not be true. The earlier analysis of some 560 of the donors excluded 15 to 20 rarely observed V segments, including chromosome 9 orphons, because counts were too low. A later analysis associated 17,000 or so TCR beta sequences with specific HLA alleles at a false discovery rate of 0.05. The classifier was reported to diagnose cytomegalovirus status with high specificity and sensitivity in both the original cohort and the validation cohort. In a later analysis, most CMV-associated TCR beta chains were found to appear HLA-restricted, with HLA associations seemingly driven largely by CMV exposure. The 87-base-pair reads could not distinguish some IMGT-functional V segments, including TRBV6-2 and TRBV6-3, so those segments were excluded. A later analysis reported that several top co-occurrence clusters appeared linked to parvovirus B19, influenza, CMV and Epstein-Barr virus. CMV serostatus was the only immune exposure information available for the cohort. A further reported finding was that TCR beta sequences accurately predicted the HLA-A and HLA-B alleles for most subjects in the first cohort. Most TCR sequences were observed very rarely across donors, whereas some public TCRs were present in many individuals. In vitro tests confirmed that a few of the cytomegalovirus-associated TCR beta chains recognize cytomegalovirus antigens. Correlated functional status among segregating V segments might be attributable to linkage disequilibrium, but an unknown experimental factor could not be ruled out. The authors suggested that the approach could potentially be generalized to other disease states and immunological phenotypes. In a later analysis, HLA-associated TCR beta chains were found to be more clonally expanded and to have lower generation probabilities than equally common non-associated chains. An earlier analysis of approximately 600 of the donors showed that most TCR beta V segments appeared in productive rearrangements either about 87% or about 30% of the time, which broadly matched IMGT annotations. Because HLA typing was missing for some donors at each locus, association tests included only the typed subset. According to a later genetic analysis, donors in an Asian-associated ancestry cluster had fewer N-insertions in productive TCRs than the approximately 670-donor mean. In a later genetic analysis, a missense DCLRE1C variant was associated with V-gene and J-gene trimming of TCR beta chains, and the association was replicated in an independent cohort. The study gave a list of about 160 TCR beta chains associated with cytomegalovirus.

Note on this clone: Its antigen remains undetermined. Base quality data are lacking; no much larger clone is found one base away.

CDR1 and CDR2 were assigned from the germline V gene as SGHTA and FQGNSA. V drops 2 bases and J drops 4 bases, leaving 6 bases in between. The CDR3 has 13 amino acids, counting the end cysteine and phenylalanine. The CDR3 DNA has 39 bases and is translated from base 1. In total, roughly 670 healthy bone marrow donors made up the cohort. All cohort members were sampled while nominally healthy, although unrecorded immune exposures were likely present. The donor was CMV seropositive and was included in the group of almost 300 seropositive cohort members. Every donor gave a peripheral blood sample, and the peripheral blood mononuclear cells from that sample were used for TCR beta sequencing. Genomic DNA extraction from the blood cell samples was performed with the Qiagen DNeasy Blood Extraction Kit. The library was produced with the immunoSEQ multiplex PCR assay. The multiplex PCR relied on a mix of 60 forward primers for TCR Vbeta segments and 13 reverse primers for TCR Jbeta segments. The CDR3 region of rearranged TCR beta genes was amplified from genomic DNA by a multiplex PCR assay. On the Illumina HiSeq System, the amplified TCR beta libraries were sequenced as 87-base-pair reads. From the authors' description of their analysis: A later analysis tallied 75 million to 95 million unique TCR beta chains across the roughly 610 repertoires, and about 12 million of those chains were shared by two or more donors. To remove PCR and sequencing errors, raw reads were error-corrected and collapsed into unique sequences using a nearest-neighbor algorithm that merged closely related sequences. Alignment of CDR3 sequences to IMGT reference sequences was used to assign V, D and J gene segments. For a sequence to be retained, at least a six-nucleotide match to both a V gene segment and a J gene segment was required. Rearrangements were classified as productive when the CDR3 lacked stop codons and remained in frame with V and J, and all other rearrangements were classified as non-productive. Following IMGT convention, CDR3 was defined as the stretch from the second conserved V-encoded cysteine to the conserved J-encoded phenylalanine. The earlier analysis of more than 450 of the donors excluded sequences that lacked an unambiguous match to a single V gene segment. In an earlier analysis of around 590 of the donors, a V segment was called functional when productive rearrangements were above 56.7%, and segregating when the standard deviation between donors exceeded 5%. A statistical classification framework was built for diagnosing cytomegalovirus status from the catalog of TCR beta chain sequences. In a later analysis, V and J genes were assigned by comparing TCR nucleotide sequences against IMGT/GENE-DB human TR gene sequences. In a later analysis, CDR3 sequences and most-parsimonious VDJ recombination scenarios were assigned using the TCRdist pipeline. In a later analysis, each TCR beta chain was defined by its CDR3 amino acid sequence together with its V-gene family, and reads lacking a unique V-gene family were excluded. A later analysis removed several hundred highly shared, low-generation-probability nucleotide sequences to deal with suspected cross-contamination and a sequencing artifact. A later analysis calculated a clonal expansion index for each public chain from normalized within-repertoire ranks of inferred template counts. In a later analysis, generation probabilities were computed using a VDJ recombination model fitted to out-of-frame rearrangements, and the results were checked against IGoR. In a later analysis, hypergeometric tests were used to score TCR-TCR, TCR-HLA and TCR-CMV co-occurrence, with a repertoire-size bias correction applied to TCR pairs. In a later analysis, false discovery rates were estimated by permuting HLA or CMV assignments 20 times. In a later analysis, co-occurring TCRs were grouped using DBSCAN, and TCRdist sequence similarity was added for clustering within HLA-allele-positive subsets. For co-occurrence clustering, repertoires with fewer than 30,000 or more than 120,000 public chains were excluded, along with roughly 5 repertoires with anomalous nucleotide sharing. The source is immuneACCESS, and TCRdb retained only in-frame sequences with V and J called. Part of the clones is not carried over; for the studies checked, unresolved V genes explain less than half of this, and the remainder is unexplained. That table gives V, J and clone size, and the DNA gave D and trimming. The sample records more than 95,000 clones, 79% of which are singletons. The ten largest clones take up about 4% of the sample.

The chain is made from TRBV7-2 and TRBJ2-1; no D segment can be confidently identified. The receptor's source is a man aged 45-65 years in good health and CMV-seropositive. Sequencing was performed on PBMCs. The CDR3 is CASSLIAYNEQFF. The DNA reads TGTGCCAGCAGCTTAATAGCATACAATGAGCAGTTCTTC.